Shown below are 16 T cell receptor beta chains from a single sample sequenced in a study of blood T cell repertoires in COVID-19. Produced via immunoSEQ multiplex PCR; TCRdb's table is partial and in-frame only. Among some 80,000 clones listed, around 83% were seen once. Sequencing was carried out using peripheral blood. The receptors derive from a woman between 65 and 79 years old with acute or convalescent COVID-19.

This sequence joins TRBV6-2 or TRBV6-3 and TRBJ1-5; D gene ambiguous. The V end was cut by 6 bases, the J end by 0 bases, with 6 bases between. CDR1 is MNHEY, CDR2 SVGEGT, per germline. This CDR3 comprises 13 residues. CDR3 DNA sequence: TGTGCCAGCAGCTTTAATAGCAATCAGCCCCAGCATTTT. Translation gives CASSFNSNQPQHF.

This clone was recorded only once. The chain carries TRBV5-3 and TRBJ2-4; the D is unclear. TRBV5-3 is an open reading frame, and its role is uncertain. Trimming pared 2 bases from V and 2 bases from J, leaving 11 bases between. The CDR3 loop spans 15 amino acids. As DNA, the CDR3 is TGTGCCAGAAGCTTAGGCGGTCTGACCAAAAACATTCAGTACTTC. This sequence encodes CARSLGGLTKNIQYF.

The J gene is TRBJ1-5, the V gene TRBV2; D gene unclear. V dropped 3 bases and J dropped 11 bases, with 20 bases sitting between them. Per germline, CDR1 SNHLY and CDR2 FYNNEI. CDR3 length: 15 residues. Here the CDR3 reads CASSENQFLGRAQHF. CDR3 coding DNA: TGTGCCAGCAGTGAGAACCAGTTCTTGGGGAGGGCCCAGCATTTT.

This chain uses TRBV27 with TRBJ1-2; a possible D gene is TRBD1 (5 bases). This CDR3 has 13 amino acids. V was shortened by 3 bases and J by 3 bases, with 8 bases between the two germline ends. Germline V gene data show CDR1 as MNHEY and CDR2 as SMNVEV (reference sequence). This CDR3 is CASSFWGDYGYTF. The CDR3 nucleotides are TGTGCCAGCAGTTTCTGGGGGGACTATGGCTACACCTTC.

The chain has TRBV11-3 and TRBJ2-7; D may be TRBD2 (5 bases). Trimming cost V 2 bases and J 7 bases, with 18 bases left between them. Germline V CDR1 and CDR2: SGHNT, YENEEA. There are 15 residues in the CDR3. The CDR3 DNA is TGTGCCAGCAGCTTACAAACCGGGATTTCGGAAGAGCAGTACTTC. Its translation: CASSLQTGISEEQYF.

The chain uses TRBV15 and TRBJ2-5; D is possibly TRBD1 (6 bases). CDR1 is LNHNV, CDR2 YYDKDF, per germline (reference sequence). This CDR3 is built from 14 residues. V dropped 5 bases and J dropped 1 base, with 11 bases sitting between them. The CDR3 nucleotides read TGTGCCACCAGCCGACGACAGGCCCAAGAGACCCAGTACTTC. It yields the protein CATSRRQAQETQYF.

This clone appeared a single time. The chain has TRBV20-1 and TRBJ2-1, with a weak D call TRBD2 (6 bases). This CDR3 comprises 17 residues. Germline lookup yields CDR1 DFQATT and CDR2 SNEGSKA (reference sequence). Between the trimmed V and J ends, which lost 3 bases and 2 bases, there was a span of 20 bases. In nucleotides, the CDR3 is TGCAGTGCTAGTTCGGGGGACCCATTCGTTGCCTACAATGAGCAGTTCTTC. Protein: CSASSGDPFVAYNEQFF.

The genes are TRBV18 and TRBJ1-3; 9 bases agree with TRBD1. CDR1 is KGHSH and CDR2 is LQKENI in the germline V gene. This CDR3 is built from 18 residues. With V trimmed by 3 bases and J by 0 bases, 9 bases remained unmatched. The CDR3, as DNA: TGTGCCAGCTCACCTACCCCCGGACAGGGGCTCTCTGGAAACACCATATATTTT. Its translation: CASSPTPGQGLSGNTIYF.

This sequence joins TRBV4-1 and TRBJ2-2; D gene unclear. The CDR3 contains 14 residues. Trimming shortened V by 1 base and J by 4 bases, and 7 bases separated the two germline ends. Germline V gene data show CDR1 as MGHRA and CDR2 as YSYEKL. This CDR3 is CASSQVGFTGELFF. CDR3 sequence (DNA): TGCGCCAGCAGCCAAGTCGGGTTCACCGGGGAGCTGTTTTTT.

As regards this clone: The same CDR3 arises from other DNA sequences in this sample as well. J is TRBJ1-2 and V is TRBV5-1, with D possibly TRBD1 on 6 matching bases. Germline CDR1 SGHRS, CDR2 YFSETQ. The CDR3 has 14 amino acids. V was cut by 4 bases and J by 2 bases, with 12 bases left in between. DNA of the CDR3: TGCGCCAGCAGCCCGGACAGAACCAACTATGGCTACACCTTC. This codes for CASSPDRTNYGYTF.

This sequence joins TRBV10-1 and TRBJ2-1, with TRBD2 matching over 10 bases. With 2 bases clipped from V and 8 bases from J, the junction kept 6 bases outside the gene matches. Per the germline V gene, CDR1 is WNHNN and CDR2 is SYGVQD (reference sequence). The CDR3 length is 15 residues. The CDR3 reads CASSELAGVKDEQFF. CDR3 nucleotide sequence: TGCGCCAGCAGTGAGCTAGCGGGAGTTAAGGATGAGCAGTTCTTC.

The chain uses TRBV3-1 (or the pseudogene TRBV3-2) and TRBJ2-2, with D tentatively TRBD2 (6 bases). The germline gives CDR1 LGHDT, CDR2 YNNKEL (reference sequence). V was pared by 4 bases and J by 4 bases, with 13 bases between. This CDR3 has 15 residues. Here the CDR3 DNA reads TGTGCCAGCAGCCGAGGAGGAGGGGTCACCGGGGAGCTGTTTTTT. Translating it yields CASSRGGGVTGELFF.

V and J are TRBV14 and TRBJ2-1; D not resolved. Germline loops: CDR1 SGHDN, CDR2 FVKESK. This CDR3 is 12 amino acids long. V lost 4 bases, J lost 9 bases, and 10 bases lay in between. CDR3 bases: TGTGCCAGCAGCCCCCCGGGTGGTGAGCAGTTCTTC. Protein product: CASSPPGGEQFF.

This clone was counted only a few times. The chain combines TRBV10-3 with TRBJ2-1; D is undetermined. This CDR3 comprises 15 residues. V lost 1 base to trimming and J lost 5 bases, with 12 bases between them. Germline CDR1 reads ENHRY; CDR2 reads SYGVKD. The CDR3 DNA reads as TGTGCCATCAGTGAGTTTCTCTCTTTCGACAATGAGCAGTTCTTC. Protein: CAISEFLSFDNEQFF.

The rearrangement joins TRBV12-3 or TRBV12-4 to TRBJ2-7, with a tentative D call TRBD2 (5 bases). The V end lost 3 bases, the J end lost 5 bases, and 11 bases lay between the germline ends. This CDR3 spans 13 amino acids. CDR3 nucleotides: TGTGCCAGCAGTTTCCGGGGTCGGAACGAGCAGTACTTC. Its translation is CASSFRGRNEQYF.

The genes are TRBV6-5 and TRBJ1-1; TRBD1 matches 9 bases. This CDR3 is 16 amino acids long. Trimming took 1 base from V and 1 from J; bases not matched to a gene: 4. The V gene's germline CDR1 is MNHEY and CDR2 SVGAGI. CDR3 bases: TGTGCCAGCAGTTACTTCTCGGACAGGGGGAACACTGAAGCTTTCTTT. The encoded protein is CASSYFSDRGNTEAFF.